A single sample is the source of the 10 T cell receptor beta chains below, sequenced in a study of Tregs in tolerant kidney transplant recipients. Recipients received nonmyeloablative bone marrow transplants from related graft donors, with transient mixed chimerism. Produced via immunoSEQ multiplex PCR; TCRdb's table is partial and in-frame only. This sample's table reports about 31,000 clones. The sample here was CD4+ T cells from blood (PBMCs), taken 24 months after the transplant. These receptor sequences come from a human patient who received a combined kidney and bone marrow transplant. Some T cells may have come from the graft donor.

The CDR3 DNA, read in part, is TGCAGTGCTAGCCGACTCCGACCGGGGGACTACGAG. This translates into CSASRLRPGDYE. The whole CDR3 protein is CSASRLRPGDYEQYF. The chain joins TRBV20-1 to TRBJ2-7; a possible D gene is TRBD2 (6 bases). The read terminates 3 residues ahead of where the CDR3 ends, so the germline J gene completes it. CDR3 size: 15 residues. Germline-derived CDR1 and CDR2 are DFQATT and SNEGSKA (reference sequence). V was clipped by 3 bases and J by 3 bases, with 18 bases between them.

The CDR3 protein is CASRRLTGGTYNEQFF. The sequenced CDR3 bases are TGTGCCAGTAGGAGGTTAACAGGGGGCACCTACAATGAG. The V call is TRBV19, the J call TRBJ2-1, with 9 bases lining up with TRBD1. The read is 3 residues too short to cover the CDR3 end, so that end is filled in from the germline J gene. Germline CDR1 LNHDA, CDR2 SQIVND (reference sequence). V lost 6 bases to trimming and J lost 2 bases; unmatched junction nucleotides: 8. CDR3 size: 16 residues. The full variable domain, rest sourced from reference TRBV19 and TRBJ2-1, is DGGITQSPKYLFRKEGQNVTLSCEQNLNHDAMYWYRQDPGQGLRLIYYSQIVNDFQKGDIAEGYSVSREKKESFPLTVTSAQKNPTAFYLCASRRLTGGTYNEQFFGPGTRLTVL.

For this clone: The read finishes 3 residues shy of the CDR3 end, and the germline J gene is used to complete it. The V gene is TRBV5-1, the J gene TRBJ2-1, with 7 bases matching TRBD1. Germline V lookup: CDR1 SGHRS, CDR2 YFSETQ. V lost 6 bases to trimming and J lost 5 bases; unmatched junction nucleotides: 17. This CDR3 has 17 residues. CDR3 sequence reads: CASTSPLQGRKHNEQFF. Incomplete CDR3 DNA: TGCGCCAGCACCTCTCCCTTACAGGGGCGCAAACACAATGAG.

Regarding this clone: The read comes to an end 3 residues before the CDR3 does, leaving the germline J gene to fill in the end. The V call is TRBV7-8, the J call TRBJ2-7, with 9 bases identical to TRBD2. This CDR3 has 16 residues. Germline CDR1 and CDR2: SGHVS and FQNEAQ. Trimming cost V 1 base and J 4 bases; bases outside gene matches: 8. The CDR3: CASSLEAAGGRYEQYF. Incomplete CDR3 DNA: TGTGCCAGCAGCTTAGAGGCCGCGGGAGGGCGTTACGAG. Looking up the rest from reference TRBV7-8 and TRBJ2-7 gives the full variable domain: GAGVSQSPRYKVAKRGQDVALRCDPISGHVSLFWYQQALGQGPEFLTYFQNEAQLDKSGLPSDRFFAERPEGSVSTLKIQRTQQEDSAVYLCASSLEAAGGRYEQYFGPGTRLTVT.

With respect to this clone: The missing CDR3 end, 3 residues past where the read stops, is filled in from the germline J gene. This chain uses TRBV7-3 with TRBJ2-3; 8 bases are a match to TRBD1. Looked up from germline, CDR1 is SGHTA and CDR2 is FQGTGA. Trimming at V came to 5 bases and at J to 1 base, leaving 2 bases not matched to a gene. The CDR3 covers 14 residues. CDR3 sequence reads: CASSPGQGTDTQYF. The sequenced part of the CDR3 DNA is TGTGCCAGCAGCCCGGGACAGGGCACAGATACG.

Details on this clone: The read stops 3 residues short of the end of the CDR3; the missing end is completed from the germline J gene. The rearrangement links TRBV19 to TRBJ2-1; 9 bases agree with TRBD1. This CDR3 has 15 amino acids. Germline V gene lookup returns CDR1 LNHDA and CDR2 SQIVND (reference sequence). V lost 5 bases to trimming and J lost 5 bases; unmatched junction nucleotides: 7. CDR3 region: CASSDPGQGNNEQFF. The sequenced part of the CDR3 DNA is TGTGCCAGTAGTGACCCGGGACAGGGAAACAATGAG. The complete variable domain, with remaining parts taken from reference TRBV19 and TRBJ2-1, reads DGGITQSPKYLFRKEGQNVTLSCEQNLNHDAMYWYRQDPGQGLRLIYYSQIVNDFQKGDIAEGYSVSREKKESFPLTVTSAQKNPTAFYLCASSDPGQGNNEQFFGPGTRLTVL.

The CDR3 loop is CASKQGPSSYEQYF. The sequenced part of the CDR3 DNA is TGTGCCAGCAAACAGGGGCCGAGCTCCTACGAG. The chain employs TRBV2 and TRBJ2-7; 7 bases line up with TRBD1. From the germline J gene comes the end of the CDR3, since the read stops 3 residues before it. Germline CDR1 reads SNHLY; CDR2 reads FYNNEI. Trimming cost V 7 bases and J 0 bases; bases outside gene matches: 6. The CDR3 is 14 residues long.

A note on this clone: The read finishes 3 residues shy of the CDR3 end, and the germline J gene is used to complete it. The rearrangement links TRBV10-3 to TRBJ1-1; 10 positions match TRBD1. The CDR3 runs to 15 residues. Germline lookup yields CDR1 ENHRY and CDR2 SYGVKD. The V segment lost 7 bases and the J segment 1 base; nucleotides outside the gene matches: 6. CDR3 loop: CAINGQGGKNTEAFF. The CDR3 bases that were read are TGTGCCATCAACGGACAGGGGGGGAAGAACACTGAA.

Regarding this clone: The read gets to within 3 residues of the CDR3 end, and the germline J gene fills in the rest. The chain has TRBV5-1 and TRBJ1-3, with 7 bases matching TRBD1. Germline V gene data show CDR1 as SGHRS and CDR2 as YFSETQ. The trim removed 3 bases at V and 2 bases at J, leaving 2 bases unmatched. The CDR3 loop spans 14 amino acids. The CDR3 is CASSSGTAGNTIYF. The CDR3 DNA, read in part, is TGCGCCAGCAGCTCAGGGACAGCTGGAAACACC.

Note on this clone: Sequencing ends 3 residues short of the CDR3 end; the germline J gene provides the rest. The genes are TRBV14 and TRBJ1-1, with 8 positions matching TRBD1. Germline assignment: CDR1 SGHDN and CDR2 FVKESK. CDR3 size: 16 residues. The V gene end was trimmed by 0 bases and the J gene end by 0 bases; junction bases not matched to a gene: 3. This CDR3 is CASSQEDRALNTEAFF. CDR3 DNA (partial): TGTGCCAGCAGCCAAGAGGACAGGGCCCTGAACACTGAA.